A selection of T cell receptor beta chains follows, all from one sample in a study of CD8+ T cells in alopecia areata. Here immunoSEQ multiplex PCR was the method, and the copy in TCRdb shows in-frame clones only, minus some. The sample carries 35,000 to 45,000 clones, roughly 53% recorded once. Sequenced material: CD4+ Tregs sorted from blood. These receptors were taken from a human donor with alopecia areata. Both conserved end residues are part of each CDR3. A D gene is named only where the DNA matches it firmly. Size values are once, few and many counts, or a class for expanded clones, and some rows have none.

d_gene	v_gene	abundance	j_gene	CDR3nt	CDR3aa
TRBD2	TRBV4-3	NA	TRBJ2-1	TGCGCCAGCAGCCGGCGGACTAGCGGGGGGGACAATGAGCAGTTCTTC	CASSRRTSGGDNEQFF
NA	TRBV12-5	once	TRBJ1-1	TGTGCTAGTGGTTTGGCCATGGGTGCTGAAGCTTTCTTT	CASGLAMGAEAFF
NA	TRBV15	once	TRBJ2-7	TGTGCCACCAGCCTGGATAAGGGACCCTACGAGCAGTACTTC	CATSLDKGPYEQYF
TRBD1	TRBV6-4	few	TRBJ2-1	TGTGCCAGCAAGGGACAGGGGTACAATGAGCAGTTCTTC	CASKGQGYNEQFF
TRBD2	TRBV7-2	few	TRBJ2-7	TGTGCCAGCAGCTTAGTCCCGGGACTAGCGGGAGGGCCCCTTTACGAGCAGTACTTC	CASSLVPGLAGGPLYEQYF
TRBD2	TRBV5-6	NA	TRBJ2-1	TGTGCCAGCAGCTTGGTAGCGGGTGAGCAGTTCTTC	CASSLVAGEQFF
NA	TRBV29-1	few	TRBJ2-7	TGCAGCGTATCCTCTACACGAGCCTACGAGCAGTACTTC	CSVSSTRAYEQYF
NA	TRBV7-9	few	TRBJ2-7	TGTGCCAGCAGCTCTTGGGGGGCCTACGAGCAGTACTTC	CASSSWGAYEQYF
NA	TRBV7-8	NA	TRBJ1-2	TGTGCCAGCAGCCGAGGGGTCTATGGCTACACCTTC	CASSRGVYGYTF
NA	TRBV7-8	NA	TRBJ2-1	TGTGCCAGCAGCCTCCGACAGTTTGTATCAACCTACAATGAGCAGTTCTTC	CASSLRQFVSTYNEQFF
TRBD2	TRBV28	NA	TRBJ2-1	TGTGCCAGCAGCTCGGGACTAGCGGGGCAAAGCTCCTACAATGAGCAGTTCTTC	CASSSGLAGQSSYNEQFF
NA	TRBV7-2	NA	TRBJ2-2	TGTGCCAGCAGCTTAGTATCCGGGGACAACACCGGGGAGCTGTTTTTT	CASSLVSGDNTGELFF
NA	TRBV6-5	NA	TRBJ1-5	TGTGCCAGCAGTCTAACGACCGCGTTGAATCAGCCCCAGCATTTT	CASSLTTALNQPQHF
TRBD1	TRBV7-2	few	TRBJ2-1	TGTGCCAGCAGGGCCTCCGGGACAGACGACAATGAGCAGTTCTTC	CASRASGTDDNEQFF
TRBD1	TRBV6-6	NA	TRBJ1-5	TGTGCCAGCACTCTGACAGGGGCCTCCAATCAGCCCCAGCATTTT	CASTLTGASNQPQHF
NA	TRBV4-2	NA	TRBJ1-1	TGTGCCAGCAGCCAAGATCTTTTATTAGGTGAAGCTTTCTTT	CASSQDLLLGEAFF
TRBD1	TRBV6-1	NA	TRBJ1-5	TGTGCCAGCAGTGAATGGGTTGGAGTGAGAATGCGGCAGGGGGCATTACTTCAGCCCCAGCATTTT	CASSEWVGVRMRQGALLQPQHF
NA	TRBV7-2	few	TRBJ2-2	TGTGCCAGCAGACTTCGGAAGGGGCTCGGGGAGCTGTTTTTT	CASRLRKGLGELFF
NA	TRBV5-1	NA	TRBJ2-7	TGCGCCAGCAGCTTGGACGGGGACTCCTACGAGCAGTACTTC	CASSLDGDSYEQYF
TRBD2	TRBV7-2	NA	TRBJ2-1	TGTGCCAGCCCCCGGGGGACTAGCGGGTTCTCCTACAATGAGCAGTTCTTC	CASPRGTSGFSYNEQFF
NA	TRBV20-1	NA	TRBJ2-7	TGCAGTGCTAGTCCCGGCCCCGAGCAGTACTTC	CSASPGPEQYF
NA	TRBV27	NA	TRBJ2-5	TGTGCCAGCAGCCCCGTAAGGTTGGGAGAGACCCAGTACTTC	CASSPVRLGETQYF
TRBD2	TRBV2	few	TRBJ2-7	TGTGCCAGCAGTGAAGGCACTGGATGGAGCGGGAGTCGGTCCTACGAGCAGTACTTC	CASSEGTGWSGSRSYEQYF
TRBD1	TRBV7-2	few	TRBJ2-5	TGTGCCAGCAGCTTAGCGCTACAGGGGGAGACCCAGTACTTC	CASSLALQGETQYF
NA	TRBV27	NA	TRBJ1-2	TGTGCCAGCAGCCGGCGAGGGGACACTGTAGGCTATGGCTACACCTTC	CASSRRGDTVGYGYTF
TRBD1	TRBV5-1	NA	TRBJ2-7	TGCGCCAGCAGCTGGGGACAGGGCAACGAGCAGTACTTC	CASSWGQGNEQYF
TRBD1	TRBV6-5	NA	TRBJ2-5	TGTGCCAGCAGTTACTCGACAGGGTACGAGACCCAGTACTTC	CASSYSTGYETQYF
NA	TRBV5-1	NA	TRBJ1-2	TGCGCCAGCAGCTTGGATCGGGCAATTGGAGGCCACACCTTC	CASSLDRAIGGHTF
NA	TRBV27	NA	TRBJ2-3	TGTGCCAGCGCATGGGGGGGGGCCACAGATACGCAGTATTTT	CASAWGGATDTQYF